Presented here are 17 T cell receptor beta chains from one specimen sequenced in a study of T cell clonality in common variable immunodeficiency. Broader study findings: Reportedly, TCR beta sequences from common variable immunodeficiency showed fewer deletions and N-nucleotide insertions.

No antigen has been identified for these receptors. Assay: immunoSEQ multiplex PCR; the TCRdb copy retains only in-frame clones and omits some. The sample contains fewer than 40,000 clones, none of them singletons. Specimen: peripheral blood mononuclear cells. The source of these receptors is a human donor with common variable immunodeficiency.

This clone was recorded at least ten times. The read terminates 3 residues ahead of where the CDR3 ends, so the germline J gene completes it. J is TRBJ1-3 and V is TRBV11-2; no clear D gene. Germline V lookup: CDR1 SGHAT, CDR2 FQNNGV. V lost 3 bases to trimming and J lost 1 base, with 4 bases between them. This CDR3 is built from 13 residues. The covered CDR3 bases are TGTGCCAGCAGCTTCCCGTCTGGAAACACC. Encoded protein: CASSFPSGNT. The full CDR3 is CASSFPSGNTIYF.

This clone has at least ten counts. Coverage ceases 3 residues before the CDR3 finishes, and the germline J gene fills in the end. The chain couples TRBV12-3 or TRBV12-4 to TRBJ2-1, with 9 bases aligning to TRBD1. After removal of 6 bases from V and 1 base from J, the junction contained 4 bases not matched to a gene. The CDR3 runs 15 residues. The CDR3 bases that were read are TGTGCCAGCAGGGCTGACAGGGGGTCCTACAATGAG. The encoded protein is CASRADRGSYNE. The whole CDR3 sequence reads CASRADRGSYNEQFF.

This clone was picked up many times. The read comes to an end 3 residues before the CDR3 does, leaving the germline J gene to fill in the end. The chain carries TRBV2 and TRBJ1-5; D ambiguous. The CDR3 is 17 amino acids. Trimming took 3 bases from V and 0 from J, leaving 15 bases between them. Germline assignment: CDR1 SNHLY and CDR2 FYNNEI. The sequenced CDR3 bases are TGTGCCAGCAGTGATTTAGTAGTTTACTCTAGCAATCAGCCC. Residues: CASSDLVVYSSNQP. The entire CDR3 reads CASSDLVVYSSNQPQHF.

This clone was seen a few times. The read falls 3 residues short of the CDR3 end, and the missing part is taken from the germline J gene. This chain connects TRBV18 to TRBJ1-4, with D unclear. CDR1 KGHSH and CDR2 LQKENI come from the germline V gene. The CDR3 spans 15 residues. Trimming took 8 bases from V and 0 from J, leaving 13 bases between them. CDR3 DNA (partial): TGTGCCAGCCAACATAGCACCACAACTAATGAAAAA. Protein sequence: CASQHSTTTNEK. The CDR3 in its entirety is CASQHSTTTNEKLFF. Looking up the rest from reference TRBV18 and TRBJ1-4 gives the full variable domain: NAGVMQNPRHLVRRRGQEARLRCSPMKGHSHVYWYRQLPEEGLKFMVYLQKENIIDESGMPKERFSAEFPKEGPSILRIQQVVRGDSAAYFCASQHSTTTNEKLFFGSGTQLSVL.

Concerning this clone itself: The sequence runs out 3 residues before the end of the CDR3; the remainder is reconstructed from the germline J gene. This chain uses TRBV19 with TRBJ2-5, with 9 bases identical to TRBD1. J was trimmed by 5 bases and V by 5 bases; bases with no gene match: 12. The CDR3 has 16 residues. Germline lookup yields CDR1 LNHDA and CDR2 SQIVND (reference sequence). The chain's CDR3 is CASSVPGTGLEETQYF. CDR3 DNA (partial): TGTGCCAGTAGTGTCCCCGGGACAGGGCTTGAGGAGACC.

This clone was counted a few times. The sequenced fragment ends 3 residues before the CDR3 boundary, so the rest is inferred from the germline J gene. This chain uses TRBV7-6 with TRBJ1-1; a possible D gene is TRBD1 (5 bases). Trimming shortened V by 1 base and J by 3 bases, and 21 bases separated the two germline ends. The CDR3 contains 18 residues. The germline CDR1 and CDR2 sequences are SGHVS and FNYEAQ. The sequenced part of the CDR3 DNA is TGTGCCAGCAGCTTAGGGGGCAGTGGTTCATTCGCCGACACTGAA. Encoded protein: CASSLGGSGSFADTE. The entire CDR3 sequence reads CASSLGGSGSFADTEAFF.

This clone was found a few times. Other DNA sequences in the sample encode the same CDR3. The CDR3 protein is CASSIGQNTEAFF. The sequenced part of the CDR3 DNA is TGTGCCAGTAGTATAGGTCAGAACACTGAA. The V gene is TRBV19, the J gene TRBJ1-1; no definite D call. The read terminates 3 residues ahead of where the CDR3 ends, so the germline J gene completes it. Trimming stripped 1 base from V and 1 base from J, with 4 bases between. This CDR3 has 13 amino acids. Germline lookup yields CDR1 LNHDA and CDR2 SQIVND (reference sequence).

This clone was seen a few times. The sequence runs out 3 residues before the end of the CDR3; the remainder is reconstructed from the germline J gene. The chain recombines TRBV6-2 or TRBV6-3 with TRBJ2-3, with 11 bases that match TRBD1. After removal of 5 bases from V and 2 bases from J, the junction contained 9 bases not matched to a gene. This CDR3 has 17 residues. The germline V gene encodes CDR1 MNHEY and CDR2 SVGEGT. Here the CDR3 reads CASSTYGQGAYTDTQYF. The CDR3 DNA, read in part, is TGTGCCAGCAGTACATATGGACAGGGGGCCTACACAGATACG.

This clone was seen repeatedly, ten times or more. The read is 3 residues too short to cover the CDR3 end, so that end is filled in from the germline J gene. The rearrangement uses TRBV2 and TRBJ2-4, with D perhaps given as TRBD1 or TRBD2 (5 bases each). The germline gives CDR1 SNHLY, CDR2 FYNNEI. This CDR3 is 11 amino acids long. This chain's CDR3 is CASSERGSQYF. The CDR3 DNA, read in part, is TGTGCCAGCAGTGAGAGGGGTAGT.

This clone has just a few counts. The DNA ends 3 residues before the CDR3 does, and the rest of the CDR3 is filled in from the germline J gene. V and J are TRBV7-6 and TRBJ2-5, with D hard to call. CDR1 is SGHVS, CDR2 FNYEAQ, per germline. V lost 5 bases, J lost 5 bases, and 18 bases lay in between. The CDR3 runs to 15 residues. The chain's CDR3 is CASSPRLGVDETQYF. The CDR3 bases that were read are TGTGCCAGCAGCCCCAGGCTGGGTGTCGACGAGACC.

As to this clone: The observed sequence ends 3 residues before the CDR3 terminus, with the missing tail filled in from the germline J gene. This chain joins TRBV19 and TRBJ2-5; 7 positions match TRBD1. V shed 7 bases and J 3 bases; nucleotides not matched to a gene: 11. The length of the CDR3 is 15 residues. From germline, CDR1 is LNHDA and CDR2 SQIVND (reference sequence). This CDR3 is CASNGGQLTKETQYF. CDR3 DNA, as far as it was read: TGTGCCAGTAATGGGGGACAGCTCACGAAAGAGACC.

As concerns this clone: With the read ending 3 residues before the CDR3 end, the germline J gene is used to fill in that end. V gene TRBV7-4 combines with J gene TRBJ1-1, with D maybe TRBD1 (5 bases). Trimming shortened V by 3 bases and J by 2 bases, and 13 bases separated the two germline ends. The length of the CDR3 is 15 residues. Germline values: CDR1 SGHVT, CDR2 SQSDAQ. Partial CDR3 DNA: TGTGCCAGCAGCTTTGCAGGGAAGGAAAACACTGAA. This encodes CASSFAGKENTE. Given in full, the CDR3 is CASSFAGKENTEAFF.

This clone was found many times. The sequence runs out 3 residues before the end of the CDR3; the remainder is reconstructed from the germline J gene. The chain joins TRBV10-3 to TRBJ2-5; 9 bases align to TRBD1. Per the germline V gene, CDR1 is ENHRY and CDR2 is SYGVKD. CDR3 length: 15 amino acids. The V and J ends lost 4 bases and 5 bases, in that order; junction bases with no gene match: 8. The CDR3: CAISGLDRGDETQYF. CDR3 DNA (partial): TGTGCCATCAGTGGCCTCGACAGGGGGGATGAGACC.

A remark on this clone: The missing CDR3 end, 3 residues past where the read stops, is filled in from the germline J gene. The J gene is TRBJ2-5, the V gene TRBV7-3; 10 nucleotides match TRBD1. This CDR3 has 15 amino acids. V lost 6 bases and J lost 5; bases outside the gene matches: 9. The germline gives CDR1 SGHTA, CDR2 FQGTGA. CDR3 DNA (partial): TGTGCCAGCAGTTCAACCGGGACAGGGGATGAGACC. The encoded protein is CASSSTGTGDET. In full, the CDR3 is CASSSTGTGDETQYF.

This clone was seen more than once but under ten times. The CDR3 end falls 3 residues outside the read, so it is completed with the germline J gene. This chain links TRBV7-6 with TRBJ2-3, with no clear D. The CDR3 is 11 amino acids. Per germline, CDR1 SGHVS and CDR2 FNYEAQ. This chain's CDR3 is CASSLAGTQYF. CDR3 DNA, as far as it was read: TGTGCCAGCAGCTTAGCGGGCACG.

Note on this clone: The read terminates 3 residues ahead of where the CDR3 ends, so the germline J gene completes it. The J gene is TRBJ1-2, the V gene TRBV19, with unresolved D. CDR3 length: 13 amino acids. Trimming took off 6 bases at V and 5 bases at J, with 13 bases between the two ends. Germline V gene sequence: CDR1 LNHDA, CDR2 SQIVND (reference sequence). The CDR3 is CASRSQTGYGYTF. The sequenced part of the CDR3 DNA is TGTGCCAGTAGATCGCAGACGGGGTATGGC. Supplemented by reference TRBV19 and TRBJ1-2, the full variable domain reads DGGITQSPKYLFRKEGQNVTLSCEQNLNHDAMYWYRQDPGQGLRLIYYSQIVNDFQKGDIAEGYSVSREKKESFPLTVTSAQKNPTAFYLCASRSQTGYGYTFGSGTRLTVV.

This clone showed up many times. The read comes to an end 3 residues before the CDR3 does, leaving the germline J gene to fill in the end. The genes are TRBV5-1 and TRBJ1-1; D not resolved. The CDR3 runs to 13 residues. From germline, CDR1 is SGHRS and CDR2 YFSETQ. Deletions cut 4 bases from V and 1 base from J, with 8 bases between. The CDR3 sequence: CASSRTPNTEAFF. The sequenced part of the CDR3 DNA is TGCGCCAGCAGCCGGACTCCGAACACTGAA.